The source of this T cell receptor (beta chain) is a study of metastatic and nonmetastatic thyroid tumors. On the study more broadly: Across blood and tumor or nodule tissue, repertoires from malignant and benign thyroid patients were compared with one another.

None of the patients had undergone any treatment ahead of thyroid surgery. This clone occurred many times. TCRdb re-called the PCR reads with MiXCR. The sample has approximately 28,000 clones; roughly 20% are singletons. V was trimmed by 3 bases and J by 2 bases, leaving 10 bases between them. CDR1 and CDR2 from the germline V gene are SQVTM and ANQGSEA. The CDR3 consists of 13 residues. The chain is built from TRBV29-1 and TRBJ1-2; weak D call: TRBD1 (6 bases). Sequences were obtained from blood. The clonotype was recovered from a female donor with papillary thyroid cancer or a benign thyroid nodule (not recorded which). Some clones in this sample may be carry-over from other donors' samples. The CDR3 DNA follows: TGCAGCGTTGAGTCACAGGGAAACTATGGCTACACCTTC. Translating it yields CSVESQGNYGYTF.